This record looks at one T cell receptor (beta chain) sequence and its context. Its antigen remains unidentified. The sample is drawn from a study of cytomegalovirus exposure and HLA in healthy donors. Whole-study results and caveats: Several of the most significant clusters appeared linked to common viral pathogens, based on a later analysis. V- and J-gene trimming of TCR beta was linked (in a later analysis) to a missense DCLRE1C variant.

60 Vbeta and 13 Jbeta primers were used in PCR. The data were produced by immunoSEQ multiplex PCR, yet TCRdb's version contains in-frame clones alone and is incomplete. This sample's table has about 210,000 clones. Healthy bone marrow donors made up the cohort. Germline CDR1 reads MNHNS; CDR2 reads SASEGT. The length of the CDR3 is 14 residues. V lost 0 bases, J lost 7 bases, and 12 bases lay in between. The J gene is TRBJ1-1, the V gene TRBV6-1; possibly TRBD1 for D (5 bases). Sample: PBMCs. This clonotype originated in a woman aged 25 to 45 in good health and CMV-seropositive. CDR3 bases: TGTGCCAGCAGTGAAGCGGGCACGGGGGGTGAAGCTTTCTTT. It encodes CASSEAGTGGEAFF.